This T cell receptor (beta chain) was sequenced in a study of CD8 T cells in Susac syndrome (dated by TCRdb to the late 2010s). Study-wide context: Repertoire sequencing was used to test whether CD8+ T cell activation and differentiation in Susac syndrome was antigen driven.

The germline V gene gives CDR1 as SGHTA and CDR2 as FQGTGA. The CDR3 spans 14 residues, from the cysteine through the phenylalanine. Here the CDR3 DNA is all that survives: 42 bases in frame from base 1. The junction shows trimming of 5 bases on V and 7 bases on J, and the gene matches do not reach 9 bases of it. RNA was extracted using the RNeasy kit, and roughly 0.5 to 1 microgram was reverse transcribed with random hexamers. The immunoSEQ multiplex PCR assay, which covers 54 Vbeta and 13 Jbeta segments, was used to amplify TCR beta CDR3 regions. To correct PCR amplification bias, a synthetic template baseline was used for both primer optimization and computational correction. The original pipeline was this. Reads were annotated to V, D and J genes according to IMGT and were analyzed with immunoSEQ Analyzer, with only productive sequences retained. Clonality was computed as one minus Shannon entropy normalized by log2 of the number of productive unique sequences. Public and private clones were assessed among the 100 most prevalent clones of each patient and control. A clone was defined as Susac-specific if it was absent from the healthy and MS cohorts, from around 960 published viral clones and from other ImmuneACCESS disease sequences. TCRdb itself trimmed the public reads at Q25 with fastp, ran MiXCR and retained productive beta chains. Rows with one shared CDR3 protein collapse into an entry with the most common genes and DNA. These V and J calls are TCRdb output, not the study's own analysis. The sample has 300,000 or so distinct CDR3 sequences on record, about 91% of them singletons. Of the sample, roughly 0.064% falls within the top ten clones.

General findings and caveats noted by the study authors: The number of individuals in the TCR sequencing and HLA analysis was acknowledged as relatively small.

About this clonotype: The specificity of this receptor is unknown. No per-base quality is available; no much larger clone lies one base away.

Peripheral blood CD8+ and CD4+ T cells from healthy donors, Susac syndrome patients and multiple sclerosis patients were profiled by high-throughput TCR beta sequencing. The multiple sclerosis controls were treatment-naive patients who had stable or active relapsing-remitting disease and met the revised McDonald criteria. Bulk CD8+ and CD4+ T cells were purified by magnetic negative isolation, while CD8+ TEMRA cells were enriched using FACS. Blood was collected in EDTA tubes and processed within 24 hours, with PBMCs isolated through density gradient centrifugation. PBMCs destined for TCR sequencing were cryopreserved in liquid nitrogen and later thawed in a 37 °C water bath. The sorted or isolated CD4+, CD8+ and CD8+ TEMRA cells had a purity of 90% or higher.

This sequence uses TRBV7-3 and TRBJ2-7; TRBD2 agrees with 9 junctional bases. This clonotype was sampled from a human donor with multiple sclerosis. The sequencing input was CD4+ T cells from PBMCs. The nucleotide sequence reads TGTGCCAGCAGCCCCACTAGCGGGCGGAAAGAGCAGTACTTC. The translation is CASSPTSGRKEQYF.